The rows below give T cell receptor beta chains drawn from one sample of a study of shared clonotypes between healthy human individuals. Assay: immunoSEQ multiplex PCR; the TCRdb copy retains only in-frame clones and omits some. The sample has about 990,000 clones; about 80% are singletons. The sequenced sample consisted of memory CD4+ T cells from PBMCs. Source of these receptors: a man younger than 35 in good health. Some clones in this sample may be carry-over from other donors' samples. CDR3s include the opening cysteine and the closing phenylalanine or tryptophan. Rows may omit the clone size; those that give it use once, few, many or a size class.

clone_size v_call cdr3_aa
many TRBV2 CASTRGTGAGEQYF
- TRBV28 CASSLLVPRSDTQYF
once TRBV19 CASNVRGSRSNQPQHF
- TRBV14 CASSQVSGQIPGYGYTF
- TRBV20-1 CSAGGLNEQFF
once TRBV19 CASSKGWATGYNEQFF
- TRBV6-1 CASRPQGLVYGYTF
- TRBV6-6 CATRETGDTEAFF
- TRBV7-3 CASSFDRFTDTQYF
- TRBV7-2 CASSLGSAEIQPQHF
many TRBV27 CASSSGRGLANTGELFF
once TRBV25-1 CASSGTGSWFF
- TRBV29-1 CSVETRVYNEQFF
- TRBV15 CATSREGQGADTQYF